What follows is one T cell receptor (beta chain) and its context. This specimen comes from a study of blood T cell repertoires in COVID-19. Study-wide background: Samples representing acute and convalescent COVID-19 were sourced from the United States, Italy and Spain. T cells, B-cell-depleted T cells, or PBMCs supplied cDNA or gDNA.

In the original analysis: Amplification of reference gene primers was used by the study to estimate nucleated cell counts. Assay used: immunoSEQ multiplex PCR; TCRdb lists only in-frame clones, some missing. That table supplies the V and J calls and clone size; D and trimming were determined from the DNA. Seen here are around 330,000 clones, about nine tenths observed once, and the top ten hold just under 9%. Sequenced sample: PBMCs or T cells enriched from blood (not recorded which). The TCR was taken from a woman aged 18-29 years who had recovered from COVID-19.

The CDR3 sequence: CASSYGTASSYNEQFF. The CDR3 DNA is TGTGCCAGCAGCTACGGGACAGCAAGCTCCTACAATGAGCAGTTCTTC. The gene calls are TRBV11-3 and TRBJ2-1, with TRBD1 matching over 7 bases. V shed 4 bases and J 0 bases; nucleotides not matched to a gene: 6. The CDR3 runs to 16 residues. The germline V gene encodes CDR1 SGHNT and CDR2 YENEEA.